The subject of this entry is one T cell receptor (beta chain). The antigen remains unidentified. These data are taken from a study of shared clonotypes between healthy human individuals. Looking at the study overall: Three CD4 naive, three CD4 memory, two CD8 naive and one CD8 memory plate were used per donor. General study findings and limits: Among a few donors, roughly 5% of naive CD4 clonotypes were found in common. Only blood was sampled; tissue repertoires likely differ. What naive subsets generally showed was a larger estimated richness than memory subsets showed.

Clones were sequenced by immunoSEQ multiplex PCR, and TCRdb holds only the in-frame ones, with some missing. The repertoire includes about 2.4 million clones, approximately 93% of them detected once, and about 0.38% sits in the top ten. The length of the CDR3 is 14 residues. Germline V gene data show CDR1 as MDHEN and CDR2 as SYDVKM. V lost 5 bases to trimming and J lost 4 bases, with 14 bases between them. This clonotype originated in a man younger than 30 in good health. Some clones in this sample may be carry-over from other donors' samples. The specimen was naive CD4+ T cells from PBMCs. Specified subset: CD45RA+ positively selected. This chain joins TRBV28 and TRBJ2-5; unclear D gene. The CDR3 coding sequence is TGTGCCAGCAGTCCCACCCAGCGTAGAGAGACCCAGTACTTC. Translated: CASSPTQRRETQYF.